These 11 T cell receptor beta chains originate from one sample sequenced in a study of blood T cell repertoires in COVID-19. Libraries were prepared by immunoSEQ multiplex PCR; TCRdb keeps only in-frame clonotypes and omits some of them. The table has tens of thousands of clones, approximately 89% seen once. The specimen sequenced was peripheral blood. These receptor sequences come from a man older than 75 with acute or convalescent COVID-19.

The chain has TRBV7-2 and TRBJ1-1; maybe TRBD1 (6 bases). The germline V gene has CDR1 SGHTA and CDR2 FQGNSA. Trimming took off 5 bases at V and 5 bases at J, with 18 bases between the two ends. The CDR3 spans 15 residues. CDR3 loop: CASSTGPGGPTEAFF. DNA for the CDR3: TGTGCCAGCAGCACCGGCCCGGGGGGCCCTACTGAAGCTTTCTTT.

Here the CDR3 reads CASSGQTGPNQPQHF. CDR3 DNA: TGTGCCAGCAGTGGACAGACAGGGCCCAATCAGCCCCAGCATTTT. The chain recombines TRBV2 with TRBJ1-5; 7 bases align to TRBD1. The CDR3 spans 15 residues. V gave up 4 bases and J gave up 3 bases; unmatched junction bases: 6. Germline lookup yields CDR1 SNHLY and CDR2 FYNNEI.

V usage is TRBV7-9 and J usage is TRBJ2-1; D possibly corresponds to TRBD2 (6 bases). CDR3 length: 16 amino acids. The V end was cut by 5 bases, the J end by 0 bases, with 14 bases between. The germline V gene encodes CDR1 SEHNR and CDR2 FQNEAQ (reference sequence). CDR3 DNA sequence: TGTGCCAGCAGCCGCCTCGCGGGGAGCTCCTACAATGAGCAGTTCTTC. This gives the protein CASSRLAGSSYNEQFF. The whole variable domain, filled in from reference TRBV7-9 and TRBJ2-1, reads DTGVSQNPRHKITKRGQNVTFRCDPISEHNRLYWYRQTLGQGPEFLTYFQNEAQLEKSRLLSDRFSAERPKGSFSTLEIQRTEQGDSAMYLCASSRLAGSSYNEQFFGPGTRLTVL.

The chain uses TRBV7-9 and TRBJ1-1; D is ambiguous. Deletions cut 4 bases from V and 1 base from J, with 7 bases between. The CDR3 spans 13 residues. The germline V gene encodes CDR1 SEHNR and CDR2 FQNEAQ (reference sequence). DNA for the CDR3: TGTGCCAGCAGCTCACAGTCGAACACTGAAGCTTTCTTT. Residues: CASSSQSNTEAFF.

The chain couples TRBV5-6 to TRBJ1-2, with D hard to call. The germline V and J ends were trimmed by 4 bases and 8 bases, with 15 bases remaining between them. In germline, CDR1 is SGHDT, CDR2 YYEEEE. This CDR3 is built from 13 residues. In DNA form, the CDR3 reads TGTGCCAGCAGCCGAGGGCCACTCGGGGGCTACACCTTC. This sequence encodes CASSRGPLGGYTF. The full variable domain, completed using reference TRBV5-6 and TRBJ1-2, is DAGVTQSPTHLIKTRGQQVTLRCSPKSGHDTVSWYQQALGQGPQFIFQYYEEEERQRGNFPDRFSGHQFPNYSSELNVNALLLGDSALYLCASSRGPLGGYTFGSGTRLTVV.

The V and J genes are TRBV6-1 and TRBJ1-4; tentative D call: TRBD1 (5 bases). The germline V gene encodes CDR1 MNHNS and CDR2 SASEGT. With 2 bases removed from V and 2 bases from J, the gap between germline ends came to 15 bases. This CDR3 has 17 residues. The CDR3 loop is CASSERMSTVTNEKLFF. The CDR3 nucleotides are TGTGCCAGCAGTGAACGAATGTCGACAGTTACTAATGAAAAACTGTTTTTT.

J is TRBJ2-7 and V is TRBV20-1; 7 bases are a match to TRBD1. The CDR3 loop spans 14 amino acids. The germline V gene encodes CDR1 DFQATT and CDR2 SNEGSKA (reference sequence). With 3 bases clipped from V and 4 bases from J, the junction kept 9 bases outside the gene matches. The CDR3 DNA reads TGCAGTGCTAGTGACGGGACAGTGAATTACGAGCAGTACTTC. It encodes CSASDGTVNYEQYF.

The genes are TRBV27 and TRBJ2-7; 9 nucleotides line up with TRBD1. The junction had 21 bases not matched to a gene; V was cut back by 6 bases and J by 6 bases. Germline V gene data show CDR1 as MNHEY and CDR2 as SMNVEV (reference sequence). The CDR3 sequence is 18 residues long. The CDR3 coding sequence is TGTGCCAGCAGCCACTCCCGGGACAGGGTTGACATGGGCGGCGAGCAGTACTTC. Protein sequence: CASSHSRDRVDMGGEQYF.

The rearrangement links TRBV6-1 to TRBJ2-5, with D maybe TRBD2 (5 bases). The V end lost 3 bases, the J end lost 9 bases, and 20 bases lay between the germline ends. Germline-derived CDR1 and CDR2 are MNHNS and SASEGT. The CDR3 runs 15 residues. CDR3 sequence reads: CASSDTPDSGEPQYF. The CDR3 DNA reads TGTGCCAGCAGTGACACCCCGGACTCCGGTGAGCCCCAGTACTTC.

This chain links TRBV18 with TRBJ2-5; 12 bases map to TRBD2. Germline V gene data show CDR1 as KGHSH and CDR2 as LQKENI. J was trimmed by 1 base and V by 3 bases; bases with no gene match: 18. The CDR3 sequence is 21 residues long. CDR3 in DNA: TGTGCCAGCTCACCCGAGGCTAGCGGGAGGGCCTCCTCTTTTGCCCAAGAGACCCAGTACTTC. Protein sequence: CASSPEASGRASSFAQETQYF. The whole variable domain, remainder taken from reference TRBV18 and TRBJ2-5, is NAGVMQNPRHLVRRRGQEARLRCSPMKGHSHVYWYRQLPEEGLKFMVYLQKENIIDESGMPKERFSAEFPKEGPSILRIQQVVRGDSAAYFCASSPEASGRASSFAQETQYFGPGTRLLVL.

The chain recombines TRBV5-6 with TRBJ2-5; 11 nucleotides agree with TRBD2. V lost 1 base to trimming and J lost 0 bases; unmatched junction nucleotides: 8. Germline V lookup: CDR1 SGHDT, CDR2 YYEEEE. The CDR3 extends over 18 amino acids. CDR3 in amino acids: CASSLRLAGKGNQETQYF. CDR3 sequence (DNA): TGTGCCAGCAGCTTGAGACTAGCGGGAAAGGGGAACCAAGAGACCCAGTACTTC. The full variable domain, in which reference TRBV5-6 and TRBJ2-5 provide the parts outside the CDR3, is DAGVTQSPTHLIKTRGQQVTLRCSPKSGHDTVSWYQQALGQGPQFIFQYYEEEERQRGNFPDRFSGHQFPNYSSELNVNALLLGDSALYLCASSLRLAGKGNQETQYFGPGTRLLVL.